The 15 T cell receptor beta chains given below trace back to one sample, sequenced in a study of metastatic and nonmetastatic thyroid tumors. There were no patients who had received any treatment before thyroid surgery. TCRdb re-analyzed the PCR reads through MiXCR. The data show about 82,000 clones, with about an eighth seen just once and approximately 10% held by the top ten. The sequencing sample was made of tumor tissue. These receptor sequences come from a female donor with papillary thyroid cancer or a benign thyroid nodule (not recorded which). Some clones in this sample may be carry-over from other donors' samples.

This clone occurred many times. The rearrangement links TRBV5-1 to TRBJ1-2; D not resolved. Trimming cost V 0 bases and J 4 bases, with 7 bases left between them. CDR1 SGHRS and CDR2 YFSETQ come from the germline V gene. The CDR3 loop spans 13 amino acids. CDR3 DNA: TGCGCCAGCAGCTTGGAGGTGAGCTATGGCTACACCTTC. It yields the protein CASSLEVSYGYTF.

This clone was counted ten times or more. The J gene is TRBJ1-6, the V gene TRBV20-1, with 7 nucleotides matching TRBD1. With 6 bases clipped from V and 8 bases from J, the junction kept 1 base outside the gene matches. This CDR3 has 11 residues. Germline V gene data show CDR1 as DFQATT and CDR2 as SNEGSKA (reference sequence). In nucleotides, the CDR3 is TGCAGTGCCACAGGGGATTCACCCCTCCACTTT. Translating gives CSATGDSPLHF.

This clone was recorded at least ten times. The rearrangement uses TRBV6-1 and TRBJ1-5; 9 positions agree with TRBD1. CDR3 length: 17 amino acids. The J segment lost 0 bases and the V segment lost 8 bases, leaving 11 bases of the junction unmatched. In germline, CDR1 is MNHNS, CDR2 SASEGT. CDR3 in DNA: TGTGCCAGCGGTACAGGGGGCGCGGAGGATAGCAATCAGCCCCAGCATTTT. Translation gives CASGTGGAEDSNQPQHF.

V gene TRBV6-5 combines with J gene TRBJ2-7; a weak D match, TRBD1 (6 bases). Trimming pared 5 bases from V and 3 bases from J, leaving 17 bases between. This CDR3 is built from 15 residues. Germline CDR1 reads MNHEY; CDR2 reads SVGAGI. The DNA of the CDR3 is TGTGCCAGCAGTACTCAGAGCTCGACAGGCTACGAGCAGTACGTC. This encodes CASSTQSSTGYEQYV.

This clone appeared many times. The chain links TRBV27 to TRBJ2-7; D is unresolved. The CDR3 is 16 amino acids. V was shortened by 5 bases and J by 2 bases, with 19 bases between the two germline ends. CDR1 MNHEY and CDR2 SMNVEV come from the germline V gene (reference sequence). The CDR3 region is CASSLSFSAAPYEQYF. The CDR3 DNA reads as TGTGCCAGCAGTCTTTCCTTTTCTGCGGCCCCCTACGAGCAGTACTTC.

This clone has ten or more counts. The chain combines TRBV4-1 with TRBJ1-5; D perhaps matches TRBD1 (5 bases). This CDR3 comprises 15 residues. Trimming took off 0 bases at V and 1 base at J, with 7 bases between the two ends. The germline gives CDR1 MGHRA, CDR2 YSYEKL. CDR3: CASSQEKGSNQPQHF. The CDR3 bases are TGCGCCAGCAGCCAAGAAAAGGGGAGCAATCAGCCCCAGCATTTT.

A remark on this clone: One base away lies a much larger clone, so this may be a sequencing read error. This rearrangement joins TRBV6-4 to TRBJ2-5, with D maybe TRBD2 (5 bases). The germline gives CDR1 MRHNA, CDR2 SNTAGT. V was clipped by 10 bases and J by 4 bases, with 19 bases between them. There are 14 residues in the CDR3. CDR3 protein: CANAEVVSSETQYF. As DNA, the CDR3 is TGTGCCAACGCGGAGGTAGTATCCTCAGAGACCCAGTACTTC.

This clone was counted only a few times. This chain connects TRBV12-3 or TRBV12-4 to TRBJ2-3; TRBD2 aligns across 14 bases. Trimming at V came to 4 bases and at J to 4 bases, leaving 4 bases not matched to a gene. The CDR3 is 16 amino acids. The CDR3 loop is CASSSGLAGGADTQYF. The CDR3 coding sequence is TGTGCCAGCAGTTCCGGACTAGCGGGAGGAGCAGATACGCAGTATTTT.

This clone was detected ten times or more. The chain links TRBV28 to TRBJ1-5; D unresolved. Trimming shortened V by 7 bases and J by 4 bases, and 17 bases separated the two germline ends. The CDR3 extends over 15 amino acids. The germline gives CDR1 MDHEN, CDR2 SYDVKM. Written as DNA, the CDR3 is TGTGCCAGCATGGTGCTGGCAGGTGATAATCAGCCCCAGCATTTT. This encodes CASMVLAGDNQPQHF.

At least ten counts were recorded for this clone. The rearrangement joins TRBV19 to TRBJ1-2; D may be TRBD1 (5 bases). This CDR3 has 13 residues. Trimming shortened V by 6 bases and J by 2 bases, and 10 bases separated the two germline ends. Germline values: CDR1 LNHDA, CDR2 SQIVND (reference sequence). The CDR3 DNA follows: TGTGCCAGTAGCCGGGACGCGAACTATGGCTACACCTTC. This gives the protein CASSRDANYGYTF.

Note on this clone: With a much larger clone just one base away, this may be a read error. V usage is TRBV20-1 and J usage is TRBJ2-1; D uncertain. Germline CDR1 and CDR2: DFQATT and SNEGSKA (reference sequence). The ends were cut back, 0 bases at V and 7 bases at J, with 13 bases in the middle. This CDR3 contains 14 residues. The CDR3 coding sequence is TGCAGTGCTAGAGATTACCAGCGACGGAATGAGCAGTTCTTC. Translating gives CSARDYQRRNEQFF.

This clone has a count of ten or more. A much larger clone is a single base away; this may be a read error. This sequence joins TRBV2 and TRBJ1-2; D is undetermined. The CDR3 spans 12 residues. Looked up from germline, CDR1 is SNHLY and CDR2 is FYNNEI. Trimming took 4 bases from V and 8 from J, leaving 11 bases between them. The CDR3 protein is CASSVERKGYTF. In DNA, the CDR3 is TGTGCCAGCAGTGTTGAGAGGAAGGGCTACACCTTC.

This clone was detected only a few times. The chain is built from TRBV2 and TRBJ2-7, with 9 bases fitting TRBD2. The V segment lost 6 bases and the J segment 6 bases; nucleotides outside the gene matches: 9. The CDR3 extends over 14 amino acids. CDR1 is SNHLY, CDR2 FYNNEI, per germline. CDR3 sequence: CASSKDSGRGEQYF. The CDR3 DNA sequence: TGTGCCAGCAGCAAAGATAGCGGGAGAGGCGAGCAGTACTTC.

This clone appeared a few times. Being one base from a much bigger clone, this may be a read error. The identical CDR3 is also encoded by other nucleotide sequences in the sample. The chain has TRBV20-1 and TRBJ2-3; no clear D gene. Germline assignment: CDR1 DFQATT and CDR2 SNEGSKA (reference sequence). This CDR3 spans 11 amino acids. Trimming shortened V by 6 bases and J by 3 bases, and 7 bases separated the two germline ends. CDR3 sequence reads: CSASSTDTQYF. The DNA of the CDR3 is TGCAGTGCAAGTTCAACAGATACGCAGTATTTT.

Of note for this clone: This sequence may be a read error, since a much larger clone differs from it by one base. The chain combines TRBV28 with TRBJ1-2; D gene uncertain. The germline V gene has CDR1 MDHEN and CDR2 SYDVKM. This CDR3 is built from 13 residues. CDR3 coding DNA: TGCACCAGCAGTTTAGAGGTCCGGGGTGGCTACACCTTC. This sequence encodes CTSSLEVRGGYTF.